The T cell receptor beta chain under discussion was sequenced for a study of blood T cell repertoires in COVID-19. Looking at the study overall: From T cells, B-cell-depleted T cells, or PBMCs came the material, which was cDNA or gDNA.

Source study methods: Amplifying reference gene primers gave estimates of nucleated cell counts. Sequenced by immunoSEQ multiplex PCR; TCRdb stores in-frame clones only, minus some. The V and J calls and the clone size are those of that table, but D and trimming were determined from the DNA. The table shows around 700,000 clones, with approximately 90% occurring only once. Germline V gene lookup returns CDR1 SGHRS and CDR2 YFSETQ. V dropped 5 bases and J dropped 14 bases, with 19 bases sitting between them. This CDR3 has 13 amino acids. The chain couples TRBV5-1 to TRBJ1-4; the D gene is possibly TRBD1 (5 bases). The clonotype originates from a woman younger than 35 with acute or convalescent COVID-19. Sequenced input: peripheral blood. The CDR3 sequence: CASSIGPHTGLFF. In DNA form, the CDR3 reads TGCGCCAGCAGTATAGGGCCCCACACAGGTCTGTTTTTT.